The source of this T cell receptor (beta chain) is a study of shared clonotypes between healthy human individuals. Findings of the study overall: Among donors, the sharing of clonotypes was expected to be influenced by sequencing depth.

As to this clone: Its matching antigen is unknown.

TCRdb keeps only in-frame clones here, not all; method: immunoSEQ multiplex PCR. The sample contains about 490,000 clones, less than 80% of which appear only once. The CDR3 length is 14 residues. Germline CDR1 reads MDHEN; CDR2 reads SYDVKM. V lost 8 bases and J 0 bases, leaving 10 bases between the germline ends. The donor cohort consisted entirely of Caucasian adults residing in Nashville, Tennessee. Without sorting, samples used about 90 million PBMCs for genomic DNA. The chain combines TRBV28 with TRBJ1-4; D perhaps matches TRBD1 (6 bases). Sequences were obtained from PBMCs. This receptor was obtained from a middle-aged woman in good health. Some clones in this sample may be carry-over from other donors' samples. CDR3 bases: TGTGCCAGCTCTGGGGGCCCAACTAATGAAAAACTGTTTTTT. Translation gives CASSGGPTNEKLFF.